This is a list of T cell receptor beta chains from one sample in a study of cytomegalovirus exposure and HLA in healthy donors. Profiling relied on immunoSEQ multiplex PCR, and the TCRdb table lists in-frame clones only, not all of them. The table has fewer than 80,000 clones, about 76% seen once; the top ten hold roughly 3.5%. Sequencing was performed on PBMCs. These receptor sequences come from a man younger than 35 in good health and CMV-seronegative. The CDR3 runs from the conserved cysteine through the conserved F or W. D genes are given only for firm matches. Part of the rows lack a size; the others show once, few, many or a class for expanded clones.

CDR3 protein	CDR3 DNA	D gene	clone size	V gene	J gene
CASNRMGGGGPTGELFF	TGTGCCAGCAACCGCATGGGGGGGGGCGGTCCCACCGGGGAGCTGTTTTTT	.	.	TRBV9	TRBJ2-2
CASSPSGGNYNEQFF	TGTGCCAGCAGTCCAAGCGGGGGGAACTACAATGAGCAGTTCTTC	TRBD2	.	TRBV11-3	TRBJ2-1
CASSFGQGAPGGNTEAFF	TGTGCCAGCAGCTTCGGACAGGGTGCGCCTGGTGGGAACACTGAAGCTTTCTTT	TRBD1	.	TRBV11-3	TRBJ1-1
CASSRDRYYNEQFF	TGTGCCAGTTCGCGGGACAGGTATTACAATGAGCAGTTCTTC	TRBD1	.	TRBV19	TRBJ2-1
CASSLATPTGGETQYF	TGCGCCAGCAGCTTGGCCACACCGACAGGGGGAGAGACCCAGTACTTC	TRBD1	.	TRBV5-1	TRBJ2-5
CASSVRGVGGETQYF	TGTGCCAGCAGCGTACGGGGGGTCGGGGGTGAGACCCAGTACTTC	TRBD2	.	TRBV9	TRBJ2-5
CASSPEVSQANYGYTF	TGTGCCAGCAGCCCGGAAGTATCACAGGCTAACTATGGCTACACCTTC	.	once	TRBV5-4	TRBJ1-2
CASSIQQGATGELFF	TGTGCCAGTAGTATCCAGCAGGGGGCCACCGGGGAGCTGTTTTTT	TRBD1	.	TRBV19	TRBJ2-2
CASSPERLGSDTQYF	TGCGCCAGCAGCCCCGAGAGGCTCGGCAGCGATACGCAGTATTTT	.	.	TRBV5-1	TRBJ2-3
CASSLSGQQETQYF	TGTGCCAGCAGCTTAAGCGGCCAGCAAGAGACCCAGTACTTC	.	.	TRBV7-3	TRBJ2-5
CSGAMARDTEAFF	TGCAGCGGAGCGATGGCGAGGGACACTGAAGCTTTCTTT	.	.	TRBV29-1	TRBJ1-1
CASSPTTGGAHTEAFF	TGCGCCAGCAGCCCGACGACAGGGGGCGCACACACTGAAGCTTTCTTT	TRBD1	.	TRBV5-1	TRBJ1-1
CASSSLGTGPTDTQYF	TGTGCCAGCAGCTCACTTGGGACAGGGCCCACAGATACGCAGTATTTT	TRBD1	.	TRBV7-8	TRBJ2-3
CASSDATGGEGNQPQHF	TGTGCCAGCAGTGACGCAACAGGGGGGGAGGGCAATCAGCCCCAGCATTTT	TRBD1	.	TRBV6-1	TRBJ1-5
CASSPREILNTEAFF	TGTGCCAGCAGCCCCCGCGAGATCCTGAACACTGAAGCTTTCTTT	.	.	TRBV5-8	TRBJ1-1
CASSSALTSLPDTQYF	TGCGCCAGCAGCTCCGCCCTGACTAGTCTCCCAGATACGCAGTATTTT	.	.	TRBV5-1	TRBJ2-3
CAAGYAVAGEGGYTF	TGTGCCGCCGGTTATGCGGTTGCAGGGGAGGGCGGCTACACCTTC	.	once	TRBV6-6	TRBJ1-2
CASSPGTGPSYEQYF	TGTGCCAGCAGCCCAGGGACAGGCCCTTCCTACGAGCAGTACTTC	TRBD1	.	TRBV27	TRBJ2-7
CASSEVLDPRVAEAFF	TGTGCCAGCAGTGAAGTCTTGGACCCCAGGGTAGCTGAAGCTTTCTTT	.	.	TRBV6-1	TRBJ1-1
CATSRAGQHYGYTF	TGTGCCACCAGCAGAGCAGGACAGCACTATGGCTACACCTTC	.	once	TRBV15	TRBJ1-2
CASSPVARNYGYTF	TGCGCCAGCAGCCCGGTAGCAAGGAACTATGGCTACACCTTC	.	.	TRBV5-1	TRBJ1-2
CASSPASGAGELFF	TGTGCCAGCAGCCCCGCATCGGGGGCCGGGGAGCTGTTTTTT	.	.	TRBV9	TRBJ2-2
CASNLEAGVDGYTF	TGTGCCAGCAACCTTGAGGCCGGAGTCGACGGCTACACCTTC	.	.	TRBV2	TRBJ1-2
CASSSEPGQGSPANVLTF	TGTGCCAGCTCATCCGAGCCGGGACAGGGTTCCCCGGCCAACGTCCTGACTTTC	TRBD1	.	TRBV18	TRBJ2-6
CASSLLQGLYYEQYF	TGTGCCAGCAGCTTGTTGCAGGGATTATACTACGAGCAGTACTTC	.	few	TRBV5-5	TRBJ2-7
CAWSEAGVSYEQYF	TGTGCCTGGAGTGAGGCGGGGGTTTCCTACGAGCAGTACTTC	TRBD2	.	TRBV30	TRBJ2-7
CASSSPDTGANYGYTF	TGCGCCAGCAGCTCTCCCGACACAGGAGCTAACTATGGCTACACCTTC	.	.	TRBV5-1	TRBJ1-2
CAINSPSSYEQYF	TGTGCCATCAACAGTCCGAGCTCCTACGAGCAGTACTTC	.	.	TRBV10-3	TRBJ2-7
CASSLGLAGVETQYF	TGTGCCAGTAGTCTGGGACTAGCGGGGGTTGAGACCCAGTACTTC	TRBD2	.	TRBV19	TRBJ2-5
CASSDSGLAGVKPYEQYF	TGTGCCAGCAGTGATTCAGGCCTAGCGGGGGTCAAACCCTACGAGCAGTACTTC	TRBD2	few	TRBV2	TRBJ2-7
CASSLVGEVRRQYF	TGTGCCAGCAGCTTGGTAGGGGAAGTACGGAGGCAGTACTTC	.	.	TRBV5-4	TRBJ2-7
CASSEFGLAEETQYF	TGTGCCAGCAGTGAATTTGGGCTAGCGGAAGAGACCCAGTACTTC	TRBD2	.	TRBV25-1	TRBJ2-5
CASSPGAGSGGYTF	TGTGCCAGCTCACCAGGAGCAGGGTCTGGCGGCTACACCTTC	.	.	TRBV18	TRBJ1-2
CSVGRGTGVYEQYF	TGCAGCGTTGGACGCGGGACAGGAGTCTACGAGCAGTACTTC	TRBD1	.	TRBV29-1	TRBJ2-7
CASRLERQGGGYTF	TGCGCCAGCAGGTTGGAAAGACAGGGAGGTGGCTACACCTTC	TRBD1	.	TRBV5-1	TRBJ1-2
CASSLTQQGLGGYTF	TGTGCCAGCAGTCTCACGCAACAGGGTCTAGGTGGCTACACCTTC	.	once	TRBV28	TRBJ1-2
CASSEGQGSYNEQFF	TGCGCCAGCAGCGAGGGACAGGGCTCCTACAATGAGCAGTTCTTC	TRBD1	.	TRBV5-1	TRBJ2-1
CAWSPGGEKLFF	TGTGCCTGGAGTCCAGGGGGTGAAAAACTGTTTTTT	TRBD1	.	TRBV30	TRBJ1-4
CASSEPGAWKTQYF	TGTGCCAGCAGCGAGCCTGGGGCTTGGAAGACCCAGTACTTC	.	.	TRBV9	TRBJ2-5
CASGLDGTSGGDYEQYF	TGTGCTAGTGGTTTGGACGGGACTAGCGGGGGGGACTACGAGCAGTACTTC	TRBD2	.	TRBV12-5	TRBJ2-7
CASSPGTPGSYGYTF	TGTGCCAGCAGTCCAGGGACACCTGGGAGCTATGGCTACACCTTC	.	.	TRBV27	TRBJ1-2
CASSLNRGEGYTF	TGTGCCAGCAGCTTAAACAGGGGAGAGGGCTACACCTTC	TRBD1	.	TRBV7-9	TRBJ1-2